The clone carrying this T cell receptor (beta chain) was observed a few times. CDR1 and CDR2 (germline): MDHEN, SYDVKM. The CDR3 has 17 residues. Trimming took 7 bases from V and 1 from J; bases not matched to a gene: 14. Libraries for TCR beta were made by quantitative 5'-RACE with molecular barcodes. TCRdb passed the 5' RACE reads through MiXCR, listing each CDR3 protein once. This table holds 300,000 to 400,000 distinct CDR3 sequences, 20% to 25% found once. The source of the sample is a study of CD8 T cells in ankylosing spondylitis. V is TRBV28 and J is TRBJ2-5; 8 nucleotides line up with TRBD2. The source of this sequence is a male donor with ankylosing spondylitis or in good health (not recorded which). Sequenced: blood, either unsorted or a sorted T cell fraction (not recorded which). CDR3 bases: TGTGCCAGCACCCCCTTGGGTAGCGGGGACCCCCAAGAGACCCAGTACTTC. This sequence encodes CASTPLGSGDPQETQYF. The full variable domain, in which reference TRBV28 and TRBJ2-5 provide the parts outside the CDR3, is DVKVTQSSRYLVKRTGEKVFLECVQDMDHENMFWYRQDPGLGLRLIYFSYDVKMKEKGDIPEGYSVSREKKERFSLILESASTNQTSMYLCASTPLGSGDPQETQYFGPGTRLLVL.